A selection of T cell receptor beta chains follows, all from one sample in a study of early T cells in non-severe SARS-CoV-2 infection. TCRdb re-derived calls from the 5' RACE reads in MiXCR, one entry per CDR3 protein. The sample contains more than 85,000 distinct CDR3 sequences, 16% of which appear only once. Source: whole blood, taken at baseline. Every receptor here comes from an adult who was a healthcare worker with PCR-confirmed SARS-CoV-2 infection or an uninfected control (not recorded which). Each CDR3 is given with its conserved first and last residue. D genes are given only for firm matches. Clone size, where shown, is once, few, many, or a class for clones that have expanded.

d_call: .
clone_size: .
j_call: TRBJ2-2
v_call: TRBV20-1
cdr3_aa: CRALFPETGELFF
cdr3_nt: TGCAGGGCCCTTTTTCCGGAAACCGGGGAGCTGTTTTTT

d_call: .
clone_size: .
j_call: TRBJ1-4
v_call: TRBV7-9
cdr3_aa: CASSLQSTNEKLFF
cdr3_nt: TGTGCCAGCAGCTTACAGTCGACCAATGAAAAACTGTTTTTT

d_call: .
clone_size: many
j_call: TRBJ1-1
v_call: TRBV5-1
cdr3_aa: CASRGPPDTEAFF
cdr3_nt: TGCGCCAGCAGGGGCCCCCCAGACACTGAAGCTTTCTTT

d_call: .
clone_size: .
j_call: TRBJ2-1
v_call: TRBV13
cdr3_aa: CASSRGPVSYNEQFF
cdr3_nt: TGTGCCAGCAGCCGGGGACCAGTCTCCTACAATGAGCAGTTCTTC

d_call: .
clone_size: .
j_call: TRBJ2-3
v_call: TRBV4-3
cdr3_aa: CASSQGEGATDTQYF
cdr3_nt: TGCGCCAGCAGCCAAGGGGAGGGGGCAACAGATACGCAGTATTTT

d_call: .
clone_size: few
j_call: TRBJ1-3
v_call: TRBV23-1
cdr3_aa: CAPRHAENTIYF
cdr3_nt: TGCGCCCCGAGACACGCGGAAAACACCATATATTTT

d_call: .
clone_size: many
j_call: TRBJ1-5
v_call: TRBV19
cdr3_aa: CASSDVAGQPQHF
cdr3_nt: TGTGCCAGTAGTGACGTGGCGGGTCAGCCCCAGCATTTT

d_call: .
clone_size: few
j_call: TRBJ2-3
v_call: TRBV27
cdr3_aa: CASSLRAEGTDTQYF
cdr3_nt: TGTGCCAGCAGTTTAAGGGCGGAGGGAACAGATACGCAGTATTTT

d_call: TRBD2
clone_size: many
j_call: TRBJ2-5
v_call: TRBV20-1
cdr3_aa: CSARVSSGAETQYF
cdr3_nt: TGCAGTGCTAGAGTTTCTAGCGGCGCGGAGACCCAGTACTTC

d_call: .
clone_size: few
j_call: TRBJ2-1
v_call: TRBV7-9
cdr3_aa: CASSASFTGDSYNEQFF
cdr3_nt: TGTGCCAGCAGCGCTAGCTTTACGGGAGACTCCTACAATGAGCAGTTCTTC

d_call: .
clone_size: many
j_call: TRBJ1-1
v_call: TRBV29-1
cdr3_aa: CSVVRQYTEAFF
cdr3_nt: TGCAGCGTTGTTAGGCAGTACACTGAAGCTTTCTTT

d_call: .
clone_size: .
j_call: TRBJ2-7
v_call: TRBV20-1
cdr3_aa: CSASPIIYEQYF
cdr3_nt: TGCAGTGCTAGTCCTATCATCTACGAGCAGTACTTC

d_call: TRBD2
clone_size: few
j_call: TRBJ2-1
v_call: TRBV20-1
cdr3_aa: CSASGRGLDEQFF
cdr3_nt: TGCAGTGCTAGCGGGAGGGGGTTAGATGAGCAGTTCTTC

d_call: .
clone_size: many
j_call: TRBJ1-5
v_call: TRBV12-3/TRBV12-4
cdr3_aa: CASSFRGNQPQHF
cdr3_nt: TGTGCCAGCAGTTTCCGGGGCAATCAGCCCCAGCATTTT

d_call: .
clone_size: .
j_call: TRBJ2-5
v_call: TRBV7-8
cdr3_aa: CASSMERAAQETQYF
cdr3_nt: TGTGCCAGCAGCATGGAGAGGGCAGCCCAAGAGACCCAGTACTTC

d_call: .
clone_size: .
j_call: TRBJ2-5
v_call: TRBV28
cdr3_aa: CASSLFLAQETQYF
cdr3_nt: TGTGCCAGCAGTTTATTCCTAGCACAAGAGACCCAGTACTTC

d_call: .
clone_size: many
j_call: TRBJ2-6
v_call: TRBV14
cdr3_aa: CASSPTAGANVLTF
cdr3_nt: TGTGCCAGCAGCCCAACGGCCGGGGCCAACGTCCTGACTTTC

d_call: TRBD1
clone_size: many
j_call: TRBJ2-1
v_call: TRBV24-1
cdr3_aa: CATSDSSRTGYWNEQFF
cdr3_nt: TGTGCCACCAGTGATTCGAGTCGGACAGGGTATTGGAATGAGCAGTTCTTC

d_call: .
clone_size: .
j_call: TRBJ2-5
v_call: TRBV5-1
cdr3_aa: CASSLVAETQYF
cdr3_nt: TGCGCCAGCAGCTTGGTTGCGGAGACCCAGTACTTC

d_call: .
clone_size: many
j_call: TRBJ2-7
v_call: TRBV11-2
cdr3_aa: CASSLDVGEGYEQYF
cdr3_nt: TGTGCCAGCAGCTTAGATGTGGGAGAAGGCTACGAGCAGTACTTC

d_call: .
clone_size: .
j_call: TRBJ1-3
v_call: TRBV5-1
cdr3_aa: CASSLANSQGPRNTIYF
cdr3_nt: TGCGCCAGCAGCTTGGCCAATTCCCAGGGGCCTCGAAACACCATATATTTT

d_call: TRBD1
clone_size: many
j_call: TRBJ1-2
v_call: TRBV5-1
cdr3_aa: CASSSDRDGYTF
cdr3_nt: TGCGCCAGCAGCTCCGACAGGGATGGCTACACCTTC

d_call: TRBD2
clone_size: many
j_call: TRBJ2-7
v_call: TRBV20-1
cdr3_aa: CSARPSGLYEQYF
cdr3_nt: TGCAGTGCTAGGCCTAGCGGTCTCTACGAGCAGTACTTC

d_call: TRBD1
clone_size: few
j_call: TRBJ1-6
v_call: TRBV5-4
cdr3_aa: CASSLEQGTSPLHF
cdr3_nt: TGTGCCAGCAGCTTGGAACAGGGGACTTCACCCCTCCACTTT

d_call: .
clone_size: few
j_call: TRBJ2-1
v_call: TRBV6-5
cdr3_aa: CASSLSMNEQFF
cdr3_nt: TGTGCCAGCAGCTTAAGCATGAATGAGCAGTTCTTC

d_call: .
clone_size: .
j_call: TRBJ2-4
v_call: TRBV2
cdr3_aa: CASSEAIYADIQYF
cdr3_nt: TGTGCCAGCAGTGAAGCCATTTACGCGGACATTCAGTACTTC

d_call: .
clone_size: few
j_call: TRBJ2-7
v_call: TRBV28
cdr3_aa: CASSLGAGATLEQYF
cdr3_nt: TGTGCCAGCAGTTTAGGGGCAGGAGCCACCTTGGAGCAGTACTTC

d_call: .
clone_size: many
j_call: TRBJ2-7
v_call: TRBV4-1
cdr3_aa: CASSQDMTGHEQYF
cdr3_nt: TGCGCCAGCAGCCAAGACATGACGGGTCACGAGCAGTACTTC

d_call: .
clone_size: once
j_call: TRBJ2-7
v_call: TRBV6-2/TRBV6-3
cdr3_aa: CASSYGDWYEQYF
cdr3_nt: TGTGCCAGCAGTTACGGGGACTGGTACGAGCAGTACTTC

d_call: .
clone_size: few
j_call: TRBJ2-1
v_call: TRBV9
cdr3_aa: CASSVVSGPSYNEQFF
cdr3_nt: TGTGCCAGCAGCGTAGTTAGCGGACCCTCCTACAATGAGCAGTTCTTC

d_call: .
clone_size: .
j_call: TRBJ2-3
v_call: TRBV4-3
cdr3_aa: CASSQDGIGKGRVSTDTQYF
cdr3_nt: TGCGCCAGCAGCCAAGACGGGATTGGAAAGGGGCGCGTAAGCACAGATACGCAGTATTTT

d_call: .
clone_size: many
j_call: TRBJ1-1
v_call: TRBV12-3/TRBV12-4
cdr3_aa: CASSLGLGRNTEAFF
cdr3_nt: TGTGCCAGCAGTTTGGGTTTGGGGCGGAACACTGAAGCTTTCTTT

d_call: TRBD2
clone_size: few
j_call: TRBJ2-3
v_call: TRBV4-1
cdr3_aa: CASATGGREADTQYF
cdr3_nt: TGCGCCAGCGCAACAGGCGGGAGGGAAGCAGATACGCAGTATTTT

d_call: TRBD1
clone_size: few
j_call: TRBJ2-7
v_call: TRBV6-1
cdr3_aa: CASRSGTGVAEQYF
cdr3_nt: TGTGCCAGCAGAAGTGGGACAGGGGTGGCAGAGCAGTACTTC

d_call: TRBD2
clone_size: many
j_call: TRBJ2-1
v_call: TRBV20-1
cdr3_aa: CSARSPAGTSGVDEQFF
cdr3_nt: TGCAGTGCTAGATCCCCTGCCGGGACTAGCGGAGTCGATGAGCAGTTCTTC

d_call: TRBD1
clone_size: few
j_call: TRBJ2-1
v_call: TRBV15
cdr3_aa: CATSRGGQGRNEQFF
cdr3_nt: TGTGCCACCAGCAGAGGGGGACAGGGTCGGAATGAGCAGTTCTTC

d_call: .
clone_size: few
j_call: TRBJ2-1
v_call: TRBV5-1
cdr3_aa: CASSFHFSGSSYNEQFF
cdr3_nt: TGCGCCAGCAGCTTCCACTTTTCAGGGAGCTCCTACAATGAGCAGTTCTTC

d_call: .
clone_size: few
j_call: TRBJ2-4
v_call: TRBV28
cdr3_aa: CASSQGGRENIQYF
cdr3_nt: TGTGCCAGCAGCCAAGGGGGAAGAGAAAACATTCAGTACTTC

d_call: TRBD2
clone_size: .
j_call: TRBJ2-1
v_call: TRBV12-3/TRBV12-4
cdr3_aa: CASSSLSGRAYNEQFF
cdr3_nt: TGTGCCAGCAGTTCGCTTAGCGGGAGGGCCTATAATGAGCAGTTCTTC

d_call: .
clone_size: many
j_call: TRBJ2-7
v_call: TRBV7-9
cdr3_aa: CASSLDPDTTHEQYF
cdr3_nt: TGTGCCAGCAGCTTAGACCCGGACACAACCCACGAGCAGTACTTC

d_call: .
clone_size: .
j_call: TRBJ2-3
v_call: TRBV7-2
cdr3_aa: CASSSRMADTQYF
cdr3_nt: TGTGCCAGCAGCTCCCGGATGGCAGATACGCAGTATTTT

d_call: TRBD2
clone_size: few
j_call: TRBJ2-1
v_call: TRBV20-1
cdr3_aa: CSARDQSFSGTNQFF
cdr3_nt: TGCAGTGCTAGAGATCAATCTTTTAGCGGGACTAATCAGTTCTTC

d_call: TRBD1
clone_size: few
j_call: TRBJ2-7
v_call: TRBV27
cdr3_aa: CASGRDRNSYEQYF
cdr3_nt: TGTGCCAGCGGACGGGACAGAAACTCCTACGAGCAGTACTTC

d_call: .
clone_size: .
j_call: TRBJ2-7
v_call: TRBV28
cdr3_aa: CASSLIVSEQYF
cdr3_nt: TGTGCCAGCAGTTTAATAGTAAGCGAGCAGTACTTC

d_call: TRBD1
clone_size: many
j_call: TRBJ1-5
v_call: TRBV20-1
cdr3_aa: CSAGGQADQPQHF
cdr3_nt: TGCAGTGCTGGAGGACAGGCGGATCAGCCCCAGCATTTT

d_call: TRBD2
clone_size: .
j_call: TRBJ2-7
v_call: TRBV28
cdr3_aa: CASSSGTSGYEQYF
cdr3_nt: TGTGCCAGCAGTTCCGGGACTAGCGGGTACGAGCAGTACTTC

d_call: .
clone_size: .
j_call: TRBJ2-7
v_call: TRBV20-1
cdr3_aa: CSAGGEQYF
cdr3_nt: TGCAGTGCCGGCGGCGAGCAGTACTTC

d_call: .
clone_size: few
j_call: TRBJ2-2
v_call: TRBV29-1
cdr3_aa: CSVQGDFTGELFF
cdr3_nt: TGCAGCGTTCAAGGCGACTTTACCGGGGAGCTGTTTTTT

d_call: TRBD2
clone_size: .
j_call: TRBJ2-7
v_call: TRBV27
cdr3_aa: CASPRTSGESYEQYF
cdr3_nt: TGTGCCAGCCCCCGGACTAGCGGCGAATCCTACGAGCAGTACTTC

d_call: TRBD1
clone_size: .
j_call: TRBJ2-1
v_call: TRBV13
cdr3_aa: CASSGRDRRNEQFF
cdr3_nt: TGTGCCAGCAGCGGCCGGGACAGGCGGAATGAGCAGTTCTTC

d_call: TRBD2
clone_size: .
j_call: TRBJ2-2
v_call: TRBV6-6
cdr3_aa: CASSYGLSGGTGELFF
cdr3_nt: TGTGCCAGCAGTTACGGCCTATCGGGAGGCACCGGGGAGCTGTTTTTT

d_call: .
clone_size: .
j_call: TRBJ2-3
v_call: TRBV20-1
cdr3_aa: CSALRDTDTQYF
cdr3_nt: TGCAGTGCTTTACGGGACACAGATACGCAGTATTTT

d_call: TRBD1
clone_size: .
j_call: TRBJ2-7
v_call: TRBV9
cdr3_aa: CASSETGTVDYEQYF
cdr3_nt: TGTGCCAGCAGCGAGACCGGGACAGTGGATTACGAGCAGTACTTC

d_call: .
clone_size: few
j_call: TRBJ1-1
v_call: TRBV5-1
cdr3_aa: CASSPGGPTEAFF
cdr3_nt: TGCGCCAGCAGCCCCGGGGGGCCCACTGAAGCTTTCTTT